The T cell receptor beta chain under discussion was sequenced for a study of Graves' ophthalmopathy and Graves' hyperthyroidism. Findings and limits, study-wide: The blood repertoire also included most expanded thyroid clonotypes above 0.001 frequency. Ophthalmopathy could be told apart from stable hyperthyroidism by a 13-signature model (87.88% sensitivity, around 79% specificity).

This clonotype has at least ten counts. Antigen: not known. Patients were diagnosed from clinical symptoms, serum thyroxine, TRAb, thyroid ultrasound and orbital computed tomography. The germline V gene has CDR1 SQVTM and CDR2 ANQGSEA. This CDR3 is built from 13 residues. The junction had 6 bases not matched to a gene; V was cut back by 7 bases and J by 2 bases. Amplification of the TCR beta CDR3 regions used RNA transcripts (as template). The authors performed first-round RT-PCR with HTBI primers and then a second-round multiplex PCR. MiXCR, applied by TCRdb to the multiplex PCR reads, yields one record per CDR3 protein. The table lists over a million distinct CDR3 sequences, approximately 35% of them singletons.

Sequencing was carried out using peripheral blood or thyroid tissue (not recorded which). The sequence was collected from an adult man with Graves' hyperthyroidism. The chain carries TRBV29-1 and TRBJ1-2, with TRBD1 matching 8 bases. The CDR3 region has the DNA TGCAGCGGGAACGACAGGGGAAACTATGGCTACACCTTC. Its protein is CSGNDRGNYGYTF. Full variable domain (remainder filled in from reference TRBV29-1 and TRBJ1-2): SAVISQKPSRDICQRGTSLTIQCQVDSQVTMMFWYRQQPGQSLTLIATANQGSEATYESGFVIDKFPISRPNLTFSTLTVSNMSPEDSSIYLCSGNDRGNYGYTFGSGTRLTVV.